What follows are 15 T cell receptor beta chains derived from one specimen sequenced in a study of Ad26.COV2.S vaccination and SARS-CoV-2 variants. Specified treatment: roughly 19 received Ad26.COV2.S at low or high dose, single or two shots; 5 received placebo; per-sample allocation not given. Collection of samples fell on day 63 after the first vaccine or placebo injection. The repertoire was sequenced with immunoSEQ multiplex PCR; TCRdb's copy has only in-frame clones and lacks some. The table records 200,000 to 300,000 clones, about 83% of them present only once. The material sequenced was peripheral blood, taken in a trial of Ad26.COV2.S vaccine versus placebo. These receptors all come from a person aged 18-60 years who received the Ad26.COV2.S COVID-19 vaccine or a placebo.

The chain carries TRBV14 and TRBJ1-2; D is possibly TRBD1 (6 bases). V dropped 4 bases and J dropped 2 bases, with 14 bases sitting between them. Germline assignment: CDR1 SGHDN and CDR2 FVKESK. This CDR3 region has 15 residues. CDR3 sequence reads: CASSPTRTDNYGYTF. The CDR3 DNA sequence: TGTGCCAGCAGCCCCACCAGGACAGACAACTATGGCTACACCTTC.

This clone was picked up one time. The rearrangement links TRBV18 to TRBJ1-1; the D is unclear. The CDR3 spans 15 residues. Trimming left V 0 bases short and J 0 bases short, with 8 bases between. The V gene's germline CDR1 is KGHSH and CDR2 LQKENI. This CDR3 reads CASSPPASVNTEAFF. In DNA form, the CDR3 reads TGTGCCAGCTCACCACCGGCTTCCGTGAACACTGAAGCTTTCTTT.

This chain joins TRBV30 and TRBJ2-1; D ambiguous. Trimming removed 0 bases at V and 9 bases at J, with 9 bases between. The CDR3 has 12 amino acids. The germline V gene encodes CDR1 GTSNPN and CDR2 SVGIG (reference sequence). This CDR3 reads CAWSVLSGEQFF. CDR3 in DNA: TGTGCCTGGAGTGTACTCAGTGGTGAGCAGTTCTTC.

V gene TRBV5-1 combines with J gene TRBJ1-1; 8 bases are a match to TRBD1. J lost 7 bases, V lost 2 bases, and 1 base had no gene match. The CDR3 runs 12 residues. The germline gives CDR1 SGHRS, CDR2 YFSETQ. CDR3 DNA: TGCGCCAGCAGCTTCGGACAGGGTGAAGCTTTCTTT. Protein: CASSFGQGEAFF.

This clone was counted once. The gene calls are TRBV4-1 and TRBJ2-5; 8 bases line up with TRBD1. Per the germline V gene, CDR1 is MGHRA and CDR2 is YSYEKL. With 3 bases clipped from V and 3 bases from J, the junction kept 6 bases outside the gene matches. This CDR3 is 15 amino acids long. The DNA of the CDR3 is TGCGCCAGCAGCCAGTTTACAGGGGGGAAAGAGACCCAGTACTTC. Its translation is CASSQFTGGKETQYF.

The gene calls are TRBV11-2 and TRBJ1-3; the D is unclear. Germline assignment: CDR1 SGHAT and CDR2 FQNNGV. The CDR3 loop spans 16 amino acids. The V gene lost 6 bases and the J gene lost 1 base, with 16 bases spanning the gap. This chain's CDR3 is CASREWGGSSGNTIYF. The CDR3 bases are TGTGCCAGCAGAGAATGGGGTGGGAGTTCTGGAAACACCATATATTTT.

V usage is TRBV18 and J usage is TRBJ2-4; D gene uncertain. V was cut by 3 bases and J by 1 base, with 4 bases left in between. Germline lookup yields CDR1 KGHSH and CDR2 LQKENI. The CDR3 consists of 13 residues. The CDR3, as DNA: TGTGCCAGCTCACCCGGCGCCAAAAACATTCAGTACTTC. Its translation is CASSPGAKNIQYF.

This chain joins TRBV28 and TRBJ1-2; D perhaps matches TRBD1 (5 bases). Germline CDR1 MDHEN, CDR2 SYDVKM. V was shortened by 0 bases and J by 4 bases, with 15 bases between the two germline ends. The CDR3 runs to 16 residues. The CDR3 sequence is CASSLWDTGGIYGYTF. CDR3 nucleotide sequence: TGTGCCAGCAGTTTATGGGACACCGGAGGTATCTATGGCTACACCTTC.

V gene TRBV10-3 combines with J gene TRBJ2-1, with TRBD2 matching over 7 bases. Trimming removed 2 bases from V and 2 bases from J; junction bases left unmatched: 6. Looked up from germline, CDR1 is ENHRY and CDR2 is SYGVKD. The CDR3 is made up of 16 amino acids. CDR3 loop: CAISEEAGEAYNEQFF. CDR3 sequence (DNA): TGTGCCATCAGTGAGGAGGCGGGAGAAGCCTACAATGAGCAGTTCTTC.

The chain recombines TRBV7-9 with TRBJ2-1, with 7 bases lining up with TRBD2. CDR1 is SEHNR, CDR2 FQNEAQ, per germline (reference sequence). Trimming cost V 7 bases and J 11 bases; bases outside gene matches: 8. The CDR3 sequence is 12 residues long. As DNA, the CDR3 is TGTGCCAGCAAACTTTTAGCGGGCCAGCAGTTCTTC. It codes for CASKLLAGQQFF. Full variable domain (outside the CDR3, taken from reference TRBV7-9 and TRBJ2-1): DTGVSQNPRHKITKRGQNVTFRCDPISEHNRLYWYRQTLGQGPEFLTYFQNEAQLEKSRLLSDRFSAERPKGSFSTLEIQRTEQGDSAMYLCASKLLAGQQFFGPGTRLTVL.

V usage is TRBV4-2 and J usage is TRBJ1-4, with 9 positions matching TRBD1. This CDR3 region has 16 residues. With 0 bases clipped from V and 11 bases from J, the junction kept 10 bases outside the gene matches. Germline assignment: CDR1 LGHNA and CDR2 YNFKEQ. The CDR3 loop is CASSQDKGQGHLKLFF. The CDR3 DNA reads TGTGCCAGCAGCCAAGATAAGGGACAGGGTCACCTTAAACTGTTTTTT.

Written as DNA, the CDR3 is TGTGCCAGCAGTTCGGGAGTTGAGACCGGGGAGCTGTTTTTT. It codes for CASSSGVETGELFF. The chain employs TRBV6-2 or TRBV6-3 and TRBJ2-2, with D possibly matching TRBD2 (6 bases). Trimming removed 4 bases from V and 5 bases from J, with 11 bases in between. The CDR3 has 14 amino acids. Germline-derived CDR1 and CDR2 are MNHEY and SVGEGT.

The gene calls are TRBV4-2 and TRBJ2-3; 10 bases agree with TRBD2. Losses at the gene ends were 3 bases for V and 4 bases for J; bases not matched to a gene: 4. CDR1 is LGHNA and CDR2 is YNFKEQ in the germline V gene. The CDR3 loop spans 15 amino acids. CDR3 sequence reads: CASSHTSGESDTQYF. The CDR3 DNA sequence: TGTGCCAGCAGCCATACTAGCGGGGAATCAGATACGCAGTATTTT.

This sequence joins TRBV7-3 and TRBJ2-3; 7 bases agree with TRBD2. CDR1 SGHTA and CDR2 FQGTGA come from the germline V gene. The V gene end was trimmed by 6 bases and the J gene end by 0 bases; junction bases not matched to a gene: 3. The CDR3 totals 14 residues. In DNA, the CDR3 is TGTGCCAGCAGGTTTAGCGGGAGCACAGATACGCAGTATTTT. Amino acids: CASRFSGSTDTQYF.

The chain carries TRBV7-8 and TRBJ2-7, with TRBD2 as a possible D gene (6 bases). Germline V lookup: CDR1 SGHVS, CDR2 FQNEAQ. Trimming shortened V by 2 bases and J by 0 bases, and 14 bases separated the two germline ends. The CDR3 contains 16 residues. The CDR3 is CASSLLGRSSSYEQYF. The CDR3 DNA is TGTGCCAGCAGCTTACTCGGGAGATCGAGCTCCTACGAGCAGTACTTC.